The present T cell receptor (beta chain) was sequenced within a study of blood T cell repertoires in COVID-19. This clone was found once. The protocol was immunoSEQ multiplex PCR, while the TCRdb copy is restricted to in-frame clones and leaves out a portion. Here the sample spans 200,000 to 300,000 clones, 85% to 90% being singletons. The source of this sequence is a woman aged 40 to 49 with acute or convalescent COVID-19. The sequencing input was peripheral blood.

The CDR3 coding sequence is TGTGCCAGTAGTATGTGGACAGGCGGTACTGAAGCTTTCTTT. Translating gives CASSMWTGGTEAFF. V gene TRBV19 combines with J gene TRBJ1-1, with 7 nucleotides matching TRBD1. Losses at the gene ends were 3 bases for V and 5 bases for J; bases not matched to a gene: 6. In germline, CDR1 is LNHDA, CDR2 SQIVND (reference sequence). This CDR3 region has 14 residues.